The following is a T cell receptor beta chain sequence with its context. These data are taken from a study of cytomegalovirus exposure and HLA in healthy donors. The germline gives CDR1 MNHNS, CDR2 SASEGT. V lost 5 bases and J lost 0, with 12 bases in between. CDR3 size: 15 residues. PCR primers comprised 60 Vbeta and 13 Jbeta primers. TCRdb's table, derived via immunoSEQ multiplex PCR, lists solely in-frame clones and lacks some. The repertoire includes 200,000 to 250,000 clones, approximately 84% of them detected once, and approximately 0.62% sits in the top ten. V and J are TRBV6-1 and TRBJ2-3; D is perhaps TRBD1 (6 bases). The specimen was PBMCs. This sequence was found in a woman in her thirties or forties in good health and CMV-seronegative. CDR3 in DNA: TGTGCCAGCAGTCGACGGGACATCAGCACAGATACGCAGTATTTT. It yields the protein CASSRRDISTDTQYF.